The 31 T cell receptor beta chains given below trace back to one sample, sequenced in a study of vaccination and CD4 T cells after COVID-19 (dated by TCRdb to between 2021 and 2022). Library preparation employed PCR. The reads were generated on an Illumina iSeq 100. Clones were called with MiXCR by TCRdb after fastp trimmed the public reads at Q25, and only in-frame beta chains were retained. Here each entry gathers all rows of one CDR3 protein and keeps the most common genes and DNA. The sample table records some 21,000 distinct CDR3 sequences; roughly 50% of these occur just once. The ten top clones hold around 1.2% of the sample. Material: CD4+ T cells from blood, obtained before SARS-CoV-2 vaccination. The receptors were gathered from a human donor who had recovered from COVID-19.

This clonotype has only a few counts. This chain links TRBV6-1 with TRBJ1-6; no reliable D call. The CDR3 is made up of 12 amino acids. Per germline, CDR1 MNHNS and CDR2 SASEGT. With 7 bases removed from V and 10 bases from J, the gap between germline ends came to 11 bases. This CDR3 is CASNGVGSPLHF. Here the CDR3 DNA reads TGTGCCAGCAACGGGGTTGGGTCACCCCTCCACTTT.

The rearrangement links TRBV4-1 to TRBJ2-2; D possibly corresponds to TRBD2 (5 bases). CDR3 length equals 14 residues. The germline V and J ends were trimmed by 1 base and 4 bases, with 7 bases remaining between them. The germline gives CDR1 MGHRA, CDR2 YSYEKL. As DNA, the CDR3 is TGCGCCAGCAGCCAAGGACTACTCACCGGGGAGCTGTTTTTT. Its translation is CASSQGLLTGELFF.

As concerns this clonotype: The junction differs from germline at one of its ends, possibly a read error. CDR3 coding DNA: TGTGCCAGCAGTTCTTTTGGCGGGACATGGGGGGAGCAGTTTTTT. This codes for CASSSFGGTWGEQFF. The chain uses TRBV6-5 and TRBJ2-2; the D gene could be TRBD1 or TRBD2 (6 bases each). Per germline, CDR1 MNHEY and CDR2 SVGAGI. CDR3 length equals 15 residues.

CDR3 sequence: CASSLEQNQPQHF. The CDR3 coding sequence is TGTGCCAGCAGTTTAGAACAGAATCAGCCCCAGCATTTT. The gene calls are TRBV12-3 or TRBV12-4 and TRBJ1-5; D unresolved. Trimming took 1 base from V and 4 from J, leaving 5 bases between them. The length of the CDR3 is 13 residues.

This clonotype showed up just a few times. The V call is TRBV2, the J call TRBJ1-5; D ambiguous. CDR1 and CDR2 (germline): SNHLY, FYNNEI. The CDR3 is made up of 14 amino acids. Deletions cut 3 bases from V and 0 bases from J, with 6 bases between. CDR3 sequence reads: CASSDVLSNQPQHF. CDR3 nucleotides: TGTGCCAGCAGTGACGTCCTTAGCAATCAGCCCCAGCATTTT.

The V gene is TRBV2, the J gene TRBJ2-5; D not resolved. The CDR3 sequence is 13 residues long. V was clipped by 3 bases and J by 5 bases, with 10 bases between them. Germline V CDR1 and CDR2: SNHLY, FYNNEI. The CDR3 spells CASSDGLGETQYF. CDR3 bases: TGTGCCAGCAGTGATGGCTTAGGGGAGACCCAGTACTTC.

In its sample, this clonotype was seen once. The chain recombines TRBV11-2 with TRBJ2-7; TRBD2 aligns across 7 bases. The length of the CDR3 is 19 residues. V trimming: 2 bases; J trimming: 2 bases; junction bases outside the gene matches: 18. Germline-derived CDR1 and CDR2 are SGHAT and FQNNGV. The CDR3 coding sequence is TGTGCCAGCAGCTTATATGGGGGGATGGGCGGGAGCCTCCCCTACGAGCAGTACTTC. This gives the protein CASSLYGGMGGSLPYEQYF. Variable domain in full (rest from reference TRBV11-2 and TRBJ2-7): EAGVAQSPRYKIIEKRQSVAFWCNPISGHATLYWYQQILGQGPKLLIQFQNNGVVDDSQLPKDRFSAERLKGVDSTLKIQPAKLEDSAVYLCASSLYGGMGGSLPYEQYFGPGTRLTVT.

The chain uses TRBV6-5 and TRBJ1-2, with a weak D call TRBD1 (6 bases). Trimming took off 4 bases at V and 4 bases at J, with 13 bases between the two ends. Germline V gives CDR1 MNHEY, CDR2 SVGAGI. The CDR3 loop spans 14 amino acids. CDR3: CASSLDRSAYGYTF. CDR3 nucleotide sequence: TGTGCCAGCAGTTTAGACAGGTCGGCCTATGGCTACACCTTC.

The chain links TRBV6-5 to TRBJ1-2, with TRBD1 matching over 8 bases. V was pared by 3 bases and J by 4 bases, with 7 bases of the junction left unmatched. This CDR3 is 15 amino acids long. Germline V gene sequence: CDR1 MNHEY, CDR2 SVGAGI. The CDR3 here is CASSYTTGAGYGYTF. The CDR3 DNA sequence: TGTGCCAGCAGTTATACGACAGGGGCTGGCTATGGCTACACCTTC.

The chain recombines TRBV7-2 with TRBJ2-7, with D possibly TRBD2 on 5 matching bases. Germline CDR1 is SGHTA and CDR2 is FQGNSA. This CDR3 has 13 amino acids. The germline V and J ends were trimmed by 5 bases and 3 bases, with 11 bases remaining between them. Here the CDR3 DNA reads TGTGCCAGCAGCCAAGGACTGTTCTACGAGCAGTACTTC. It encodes CASSQGLFYEQYF.

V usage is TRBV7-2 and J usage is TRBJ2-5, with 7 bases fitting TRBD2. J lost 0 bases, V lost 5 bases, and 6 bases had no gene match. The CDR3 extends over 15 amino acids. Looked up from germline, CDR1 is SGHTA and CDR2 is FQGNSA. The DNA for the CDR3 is TGTGCCAGCAGCCCCGGGACTATCTACCAAGAGACCCAGTACTTC. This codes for CASSPGTIYQETQYF.

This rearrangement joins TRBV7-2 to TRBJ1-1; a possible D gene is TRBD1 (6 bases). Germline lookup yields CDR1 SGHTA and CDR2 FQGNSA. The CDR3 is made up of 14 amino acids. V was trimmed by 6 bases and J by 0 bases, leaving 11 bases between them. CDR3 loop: CASRTGQLNTEAFF. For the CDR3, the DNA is TGTGCCAGCAGGACCGGACAGCTGAACACTGAAGCTTTCTTT.

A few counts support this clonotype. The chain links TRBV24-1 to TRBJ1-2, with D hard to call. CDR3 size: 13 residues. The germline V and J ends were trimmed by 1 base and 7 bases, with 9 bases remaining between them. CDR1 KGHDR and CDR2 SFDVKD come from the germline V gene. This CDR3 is CATSDFPRGGYTF. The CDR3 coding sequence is TGTGCCACCAGTGATTTCCCACGGGGTGGCTACACCTTC.

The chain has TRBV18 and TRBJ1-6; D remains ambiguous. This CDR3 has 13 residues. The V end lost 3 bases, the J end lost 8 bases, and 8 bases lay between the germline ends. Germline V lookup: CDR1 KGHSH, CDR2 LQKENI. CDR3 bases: TGTGCCAGCTCACCTTCTCCGGATTCACCCCTCCACTTT. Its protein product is CASSPSPDSPLHF.

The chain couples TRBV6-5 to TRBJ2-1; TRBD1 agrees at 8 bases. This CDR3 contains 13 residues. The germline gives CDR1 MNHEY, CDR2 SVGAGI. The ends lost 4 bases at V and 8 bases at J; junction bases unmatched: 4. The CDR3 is CASSLQGGDEQFF. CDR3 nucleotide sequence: TGTGCCAGCAGTTTACAGGGGGGCGATGAGCAGTTCTTC.

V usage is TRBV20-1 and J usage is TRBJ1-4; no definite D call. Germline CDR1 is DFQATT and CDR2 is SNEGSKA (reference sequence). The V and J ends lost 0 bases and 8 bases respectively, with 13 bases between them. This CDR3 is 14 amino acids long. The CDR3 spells CSARDSGDREKLFF. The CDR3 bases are TGCAGTGCTAGAGACTCAGGAGACCGGGAAAAACTGTTTTTT.

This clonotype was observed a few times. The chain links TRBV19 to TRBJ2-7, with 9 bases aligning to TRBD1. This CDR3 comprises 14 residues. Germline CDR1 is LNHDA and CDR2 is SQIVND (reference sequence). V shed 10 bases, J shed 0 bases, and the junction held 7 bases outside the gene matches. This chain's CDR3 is CATRQGDHSYEQYF. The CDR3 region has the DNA TGTGCCACGAGACAGGGGGATCACTCCTACGAGCAGTACTTC.

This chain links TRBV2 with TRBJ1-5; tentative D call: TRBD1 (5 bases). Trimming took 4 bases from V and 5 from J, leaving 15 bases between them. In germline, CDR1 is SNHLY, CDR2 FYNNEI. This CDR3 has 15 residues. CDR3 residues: CASSVYGTADQPQHF. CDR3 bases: TGTGCCAGCAGTGTGTATGGGACGGCAGATCAGCCCCAGCATTTT. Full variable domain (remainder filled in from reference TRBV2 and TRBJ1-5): EPEVTQTPSHQVTQMGQEVILRCVPISNHLYFYWYRQILGQKVEFLVSFYNNEISEKSEIFDDQFSVERPDGSNFTLKIRSTKLEDSAMYFCASSVYGTADQPQHFGDGTRLSIL.

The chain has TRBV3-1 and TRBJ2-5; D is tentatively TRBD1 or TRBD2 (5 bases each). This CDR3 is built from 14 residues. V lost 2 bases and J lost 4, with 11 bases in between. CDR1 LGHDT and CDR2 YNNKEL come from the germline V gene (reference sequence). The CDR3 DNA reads TGTGCCAGCAGCCAACGGGGCCGGCGAGAGACCCAGTACTTC. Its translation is CASSQRGRRETQYF.

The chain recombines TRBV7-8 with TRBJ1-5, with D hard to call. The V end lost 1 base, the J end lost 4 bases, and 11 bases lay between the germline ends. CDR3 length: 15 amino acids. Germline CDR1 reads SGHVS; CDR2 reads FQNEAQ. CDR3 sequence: CASSLGSSGNQPQHF. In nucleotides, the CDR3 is TGTGCCAGCAGCTTAGGATCCTCCGGGAATCAGCCCCAGCATTTT.

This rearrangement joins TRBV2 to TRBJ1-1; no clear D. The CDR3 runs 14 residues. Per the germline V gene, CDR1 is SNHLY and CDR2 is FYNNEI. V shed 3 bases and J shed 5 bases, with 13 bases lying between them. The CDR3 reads CASSDQVAGTEAFF. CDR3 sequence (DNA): TGTGCCAGCAGTGATCAGGTCGCCGGGACTGAAGCTTTCTTT.

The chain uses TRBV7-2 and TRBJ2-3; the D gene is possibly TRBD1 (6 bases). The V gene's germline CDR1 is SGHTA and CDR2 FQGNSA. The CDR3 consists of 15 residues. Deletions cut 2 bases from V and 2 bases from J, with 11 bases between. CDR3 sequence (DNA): TGTGCCAGCAGCTTACATACAGGGATCACAGATACGCAGTATTTT. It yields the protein CASSLHTGITDTQYF.

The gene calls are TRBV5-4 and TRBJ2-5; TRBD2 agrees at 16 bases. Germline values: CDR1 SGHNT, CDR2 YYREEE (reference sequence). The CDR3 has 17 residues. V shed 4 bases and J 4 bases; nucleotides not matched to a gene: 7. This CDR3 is CASSPGTSGRGGETQYF. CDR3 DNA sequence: TGTGCCAGCAGCCCGGGGACTAGCGGGAGGGGAGGAGAGACCCAGTACTTC.

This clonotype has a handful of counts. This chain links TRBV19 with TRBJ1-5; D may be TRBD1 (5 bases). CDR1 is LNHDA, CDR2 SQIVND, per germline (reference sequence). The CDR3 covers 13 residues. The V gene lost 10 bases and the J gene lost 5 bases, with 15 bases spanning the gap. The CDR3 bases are TGTGCCATTGGGGGGGGATTGGATCAGCCCCAGCATTTT. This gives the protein CAIGGGLDQPQHF. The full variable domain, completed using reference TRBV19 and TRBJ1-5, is DGGITQSPKYLFRKEGQNVTLSCEQNLNHDAMYWYRQDPGQGLRLIYYSQIVNDFQKGDIAEGYSVSREKKESFPLTVTSAQKNPTAFYLCAIGGGLDQPQHFGDGTRLSIL.

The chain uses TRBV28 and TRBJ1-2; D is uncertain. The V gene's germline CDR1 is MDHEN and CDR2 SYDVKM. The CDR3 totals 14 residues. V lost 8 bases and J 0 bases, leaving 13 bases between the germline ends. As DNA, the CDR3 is TGTGCCAGCTTAACGACGGCTACTAACTATGGCTACACCTTC. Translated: CASLTTATNYGYTF.

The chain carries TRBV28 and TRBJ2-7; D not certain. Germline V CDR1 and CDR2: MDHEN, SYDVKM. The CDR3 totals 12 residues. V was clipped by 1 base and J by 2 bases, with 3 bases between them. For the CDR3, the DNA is TGTGCCAGCAGTTTATCCACCTACGAGCAGTACTTC. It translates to CASSLSTYEQYF.

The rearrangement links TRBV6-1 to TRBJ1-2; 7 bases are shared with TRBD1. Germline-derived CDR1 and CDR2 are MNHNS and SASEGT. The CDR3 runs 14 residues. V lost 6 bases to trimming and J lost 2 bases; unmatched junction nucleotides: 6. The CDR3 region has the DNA TGTGCCAGCAGAAAACAGGGGACCAACTATGGCTACACCTTC. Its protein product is CASRKQGTNYGYTF.

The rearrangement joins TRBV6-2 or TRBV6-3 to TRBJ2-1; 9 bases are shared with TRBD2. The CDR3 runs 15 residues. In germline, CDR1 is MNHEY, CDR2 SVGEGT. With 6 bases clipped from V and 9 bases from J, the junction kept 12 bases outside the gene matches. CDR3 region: CASRKGVAGDGEQFF. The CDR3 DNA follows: TGTGCCAGCAGGAAGGGGGTAGCGGGAGACGGTGAGCAGTTCTTC.

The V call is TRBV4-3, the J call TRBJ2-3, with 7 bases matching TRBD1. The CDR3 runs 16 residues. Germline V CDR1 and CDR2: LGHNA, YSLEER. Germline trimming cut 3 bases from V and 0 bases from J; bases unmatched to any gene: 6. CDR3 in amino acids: CASSHQQGFSTDTQYF. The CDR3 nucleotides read TGCGCCAGCAGCCACCAACAGGGGTTTAGCACAGATACGCAGTATTTT.

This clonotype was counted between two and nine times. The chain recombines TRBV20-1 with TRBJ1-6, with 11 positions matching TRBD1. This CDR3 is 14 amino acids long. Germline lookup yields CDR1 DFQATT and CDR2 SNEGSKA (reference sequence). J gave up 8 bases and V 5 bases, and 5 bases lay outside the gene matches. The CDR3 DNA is TGCAGTGCTTGGACAGGGGGCAGGTATTCACCCCTCCACTTT. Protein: CSAWTGGRYSPLHF.

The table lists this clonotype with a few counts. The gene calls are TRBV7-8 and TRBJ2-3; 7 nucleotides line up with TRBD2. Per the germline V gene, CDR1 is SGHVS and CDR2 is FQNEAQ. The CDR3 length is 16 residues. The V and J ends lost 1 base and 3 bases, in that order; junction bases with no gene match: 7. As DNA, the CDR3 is TGTGCCAGCAGCTTAGTACCAGGGAGGGTAACAGATACGCAGTATTTT. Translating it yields CASSLVPGRVTDTQYF. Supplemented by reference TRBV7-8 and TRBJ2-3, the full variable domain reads GAGVSQSPRYKVAKRGQDVALRCDPISGHVSLFWYQQALGQGPEFLTYFQNEAQLDKSGLPSDRFFAERPEGSVSTLKIQRTQQEDSAVYLCASSLVPGRVTDTQYFGPGTRLTVL.